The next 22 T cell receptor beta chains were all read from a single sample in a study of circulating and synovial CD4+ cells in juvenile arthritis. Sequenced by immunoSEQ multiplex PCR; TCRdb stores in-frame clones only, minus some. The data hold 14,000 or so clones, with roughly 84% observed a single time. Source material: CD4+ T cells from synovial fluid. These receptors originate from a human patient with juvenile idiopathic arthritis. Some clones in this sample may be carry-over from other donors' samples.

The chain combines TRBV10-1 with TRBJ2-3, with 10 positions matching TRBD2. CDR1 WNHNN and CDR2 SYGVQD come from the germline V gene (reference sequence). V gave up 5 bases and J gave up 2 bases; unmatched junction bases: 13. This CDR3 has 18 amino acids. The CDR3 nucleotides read TGCGCCAGCAGTTCGGTAGCGGGGGGTCAATTCCACACAGATACGCAGTATTTT. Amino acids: CASSSVAGGQFHTDTQYF.

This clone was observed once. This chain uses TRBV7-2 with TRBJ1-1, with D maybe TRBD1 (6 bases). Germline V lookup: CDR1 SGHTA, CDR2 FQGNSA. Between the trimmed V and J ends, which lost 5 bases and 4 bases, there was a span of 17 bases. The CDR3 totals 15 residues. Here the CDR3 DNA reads TGTGCCAGCAGCGCCCGTTGGGGGCTTAGCACTGAAGCTTTCTTT. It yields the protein CASSARWGLSTEAFF.

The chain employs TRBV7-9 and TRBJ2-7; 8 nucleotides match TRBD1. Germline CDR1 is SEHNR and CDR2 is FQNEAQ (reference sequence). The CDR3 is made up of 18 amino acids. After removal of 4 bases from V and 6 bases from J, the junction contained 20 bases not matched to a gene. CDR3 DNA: TGTGCCAGCAGCTCCATTCGACTCGGACAGGGAAGTCAACGCGAGCAGTACTTC. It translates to CASSSIRLGQGSQREQYF.

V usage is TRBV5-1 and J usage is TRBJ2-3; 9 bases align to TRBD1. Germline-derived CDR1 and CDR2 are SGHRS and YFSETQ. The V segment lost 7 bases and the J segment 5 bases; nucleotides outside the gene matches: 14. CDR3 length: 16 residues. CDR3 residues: CASRLGTGGGGDTQYF. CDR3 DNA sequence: TGCGCCAGCCGCCTGGGAACAGGGGGCGGGGGAGATACGCAGTATTTT.

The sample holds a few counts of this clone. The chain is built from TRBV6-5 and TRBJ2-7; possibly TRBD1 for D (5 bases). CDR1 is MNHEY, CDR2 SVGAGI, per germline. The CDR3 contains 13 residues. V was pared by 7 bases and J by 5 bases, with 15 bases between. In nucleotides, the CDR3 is TGTGCCAGCACCCACGCAGGGAACGACGAGCAGTACTTC. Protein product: CASTHAGNDEQYF.

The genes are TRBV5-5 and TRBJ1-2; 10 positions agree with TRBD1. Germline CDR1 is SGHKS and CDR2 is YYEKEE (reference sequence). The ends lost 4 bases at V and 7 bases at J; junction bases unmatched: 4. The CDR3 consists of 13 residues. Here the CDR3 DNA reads TGTGCCAGCAGCCGAGGGACAGGGGTTGGCTACACCTTC. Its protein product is CASSRGTGVGYTF.

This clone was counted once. For the CDR3, the DNA is TGTGCCAGCAGCTTGCAGGGGCCGGGTCCCCTCCACTTT. Residues: CASSLQGPGPLHF. The chain links TRBV5-8 to TRBJ1-6; tentatively, D is TRBD1 (6 bases). In germline, CDR1 is SGHTS, CDR2 YDEGEE. CDR3 size: 13 residues. Trimming stripped 1 base from V and 13 bases from J, with 12 bases between.

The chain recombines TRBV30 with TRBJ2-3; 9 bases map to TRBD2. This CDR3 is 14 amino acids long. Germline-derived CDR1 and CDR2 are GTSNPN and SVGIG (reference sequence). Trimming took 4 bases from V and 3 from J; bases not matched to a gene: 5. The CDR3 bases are TGTGCCTGGACCTCAGGACTAGCGACAGATACGCAGTATTTT. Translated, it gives CAWTSGLATDTQYF.

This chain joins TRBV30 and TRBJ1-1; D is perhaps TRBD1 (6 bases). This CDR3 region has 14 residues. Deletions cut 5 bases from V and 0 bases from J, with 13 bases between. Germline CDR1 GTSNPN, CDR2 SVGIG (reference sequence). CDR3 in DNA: TGTGCCTGGGCAATTGGACAGCTGAACACTGAAGCTTTCTTT. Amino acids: CAWAIGQLNTEAFF.

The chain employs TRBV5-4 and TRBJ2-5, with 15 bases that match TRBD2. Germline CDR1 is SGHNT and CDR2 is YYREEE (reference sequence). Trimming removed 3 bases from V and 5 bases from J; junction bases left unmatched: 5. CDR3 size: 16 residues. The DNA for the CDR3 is TGTGCCAGCAGCTGGACTAGCGGGGGGGCCCGGGAGACCCAGTACTTC. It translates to CASSWTSGGARETQYF.

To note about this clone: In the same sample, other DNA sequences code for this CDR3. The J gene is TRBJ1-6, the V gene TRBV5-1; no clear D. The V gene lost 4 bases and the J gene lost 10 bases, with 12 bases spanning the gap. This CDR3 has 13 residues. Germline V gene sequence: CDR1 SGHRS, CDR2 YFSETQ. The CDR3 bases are TGCGCCAGCAGCACGAGACAAGAATCACCCCTCCACTTT. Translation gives CASSTRQESPLHF.

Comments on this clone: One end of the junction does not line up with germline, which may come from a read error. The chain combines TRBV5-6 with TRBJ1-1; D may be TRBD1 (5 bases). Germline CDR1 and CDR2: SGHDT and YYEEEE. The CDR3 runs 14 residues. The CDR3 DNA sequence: TGTGCCAGCAGCCTTCGGGGGGGAAACACTGAAGCTTCCTTT. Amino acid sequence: CASSLRGGNTEASF. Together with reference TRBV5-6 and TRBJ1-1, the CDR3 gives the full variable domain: DAGVTQSPTHLIKTRGQQVTLRCSPKSGHDTVSWYQQALGQGPQFIFQYYEEEERQRGNFPDRFSGHQFPNYSSELNVNALLLGDSALYLCASSLRGGNTEASFGQGTRLTVV.

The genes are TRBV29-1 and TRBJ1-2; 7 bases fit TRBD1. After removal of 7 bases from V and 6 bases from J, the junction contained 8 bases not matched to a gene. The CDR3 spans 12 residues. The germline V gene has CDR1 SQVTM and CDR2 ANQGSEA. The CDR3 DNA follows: TGCAGCGAAAGAGAGGGGGCGGATGGCTACACCTTC. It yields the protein CSEREGADGYTF.

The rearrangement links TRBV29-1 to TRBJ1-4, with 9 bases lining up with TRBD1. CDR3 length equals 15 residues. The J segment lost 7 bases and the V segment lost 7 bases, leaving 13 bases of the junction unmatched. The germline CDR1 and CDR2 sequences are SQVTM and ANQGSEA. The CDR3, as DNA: TGCAGCGCCGGAAACCTACAGGGGGCTTCTGAAAAACTGTTTTTT. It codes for CSAGNLQGASEKLFF. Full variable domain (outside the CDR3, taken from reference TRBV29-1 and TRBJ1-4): SAVISQKPSRDICQRGTSLTIQCQVDSQVTMMFWYRQQPGQSLTLIATANQGSEATYESGFVIDKFPISRPNLTFSTLTVSNMSPEDSSIYLCSAGNLQGASEKLFFGSGTQLSVL.

The chain's CDR3 is CASSPRTDNYGYTF. CDR3 bases: TGTGCCAGCAGCCCTAGGACAGATAACTATGGCTACACCTTC. The rearrangement links TRBV7-2 to TRBJ1-2; TRBD1 is a possible D gene (6 bases). Germline V gives CDR1 SGHTA, CDR2 FQGNSA. This CDR3 contains 14 residues. The V gene lost 5 bases and the J gene lost 1 base, with 11 bases spanning the gap.

This CDR3 reads CASSIDRRSSGANVLTF. CDR3 bases: TGTGCCAGTAGTATAGATCGTAGGAGCTCTGGGGCCAACGTCCTGACTTTC. V is TRBV19 and J is TRBJ2-6; D not certain. V was trimmed by 0 bases and J by 0 bases, leaving 9 bases between them. The CDR3 loop spans 17 amino acids. CDR1 is LNHDA, CDR2 SQIVND, per germline (reference sequence). Complete variable domain (other parts from reference TRBV19 and TRBJ2-6): DGGITQSPKYLFRKEGQNVTLSCEQNLNHDAMYWYRQDPGQGLRLIYYSQIVNDFQKGDIAEGYSVSREKKESFPLTVTSAQKNPTAFYLCASSIDRRSSGANVLTFGAGSRLTVL.

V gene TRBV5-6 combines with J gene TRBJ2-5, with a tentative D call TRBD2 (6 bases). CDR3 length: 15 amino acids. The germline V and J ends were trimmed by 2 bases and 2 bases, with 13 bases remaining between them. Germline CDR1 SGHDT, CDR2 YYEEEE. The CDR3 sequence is CASSFRGLIQETQYF. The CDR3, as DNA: TGTGCCAGCAGCTTTAGGGGACTGATACAAGAGACCCAGTACTTC.

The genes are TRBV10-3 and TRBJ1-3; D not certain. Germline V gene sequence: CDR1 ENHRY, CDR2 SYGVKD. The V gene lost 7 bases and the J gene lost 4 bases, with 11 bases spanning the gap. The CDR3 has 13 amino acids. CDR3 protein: CAIKLEGGNTIYF. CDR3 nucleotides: TGTGCCATCAAGTTGGAGGGAGGAAACACCATATATTTT.

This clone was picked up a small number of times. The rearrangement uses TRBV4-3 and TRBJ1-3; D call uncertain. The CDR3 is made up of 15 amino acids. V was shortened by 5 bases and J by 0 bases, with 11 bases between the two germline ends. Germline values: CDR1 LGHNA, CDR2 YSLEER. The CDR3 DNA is TGCGCCAGCAGCTCTGGGAGTTCCTCTGGAAACACCATATATTTT. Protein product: CASSSGSSSGNTIYF.

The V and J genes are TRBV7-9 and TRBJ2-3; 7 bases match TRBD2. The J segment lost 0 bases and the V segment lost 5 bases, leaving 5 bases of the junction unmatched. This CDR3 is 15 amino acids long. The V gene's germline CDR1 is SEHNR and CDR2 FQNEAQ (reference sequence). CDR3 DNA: TGTGCCAGCAGCCCCCGGGAGGCGAGCACAGATACGCAGTATTTT. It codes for CASSPREASTDTQYF.

DNA for the CDR3: TGTGCCTGGACCTCGGAACTAACTAACTATGGCTACACCTTC. Translation: CAWTSELTNYGYTF. The chain combines TRBV30 with TRBJ1-2; D is undetermined. CDR1 is GTSNPN, CDR2 SVGIG, per germline (reference sequence). Trimming stripped 4 bases from V and 0 bases from J, with 12 bases between. The length of the CDR3 is 14 residues.

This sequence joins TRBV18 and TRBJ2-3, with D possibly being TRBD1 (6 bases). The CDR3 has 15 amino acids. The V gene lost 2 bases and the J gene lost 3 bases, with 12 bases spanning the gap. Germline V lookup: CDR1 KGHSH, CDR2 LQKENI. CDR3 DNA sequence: TGTGCCAGCTCACCAGGGACATGGAAGACAGATACGCAGTATTTT. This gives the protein CASSPGTWKTDTQYF.